Sequencing of this TCR beta chain was carried out in a study of T-cell reconstitution after alpha-beta-depleted transplantation in children. Germline CDR1 is SQVTM and CDR2 is ANQGSEA. V lost 6 bases to trimming and J lost 4 bases, with 9 bases between them. The CDR3 spans 11 residues. This sample's TCRbeta library carried unique molecular identifier barcodes. TCRdb re-derived calls from the PCR reads in MiXCR, one entry per CDR3 protein. The table shows approximately 400,000 distinct CDR3 sequences, with approximately 11% occurring only once. This TCR was sampled from a human donor who donated a stem cell graft to a child with acute myeloid leukemia. The chain is built from TRBV29-1 and TRBJ1-1; D is uncertain. The input for sequencing was PBMCs from the stem cell graft donor, taken from the stem cell graft. The CDR3 region has the DNA TGCAGCGTGTATCTGAGCACTGAAGCTTTCTTT. This gives the protein CSVYLSTEAFF.